The following is a T cell receptor (beta chain) sequence with its context. Its antigen is not known. Profiling relied on immunoSEQ multiplex PCR, and the TCRdb table lists in-frame clones only, not all of them. The sample contains tens of thousands of clones, about 83% of which appear only once. This sample is part of a study of OX40 agonist ivuxolimab in advanced cancers. Study-level results: There were also nonresponders showing low normalized T-cell clonal expansion.

CDR1 and CDR2 (germline): LNHDA, SQIVND (reference sequence). This CDR3 has 16 residues. V shed 1 base, J shed 0 bases, and the junction held 3 bases outside the gene matches. Sampling times: baseline, cycle 4 day 1, cycle 7 day 1. The chain combines TRBV19 with TRBJ2-1; 7 nucleotides line up with TRBD1. The clonotype comes from an adult with an advanced solid tumor such as melanoma, head and neck, liver or kidney cancer. The sample consisted of CD4+ or CD8+ T cells sorted from blood, taken in a trial of the OX40 agonist ivuxolimab. In DNA, the CDR3 is TGTGCCAGTAGTATAGGGACAGGCCGCTCCTACAATGAGCAGTTCTTC. This sequence encodes CASSIGTGRSYNEQFF.